One and the same sample provided the 20 T cell receptor beta chains below, sequenced in a study of regulatory T cells in long-lasting Graves disease (dated by TCRdb to 2020 to 2023). The method was multiplex PCR. The sequencer listed for this sample is Illumina HiSeq 4000. iRepertoire HTBI primers and Arm-PCR amplification of CDR3 regions were used to construct TCR beta libraries. Clones were called with MiXCR by TCRdb after fastp trimmed the public reads at Q25, and only in-frame beta chains were retained. Each CDR3 protein gets just one entry, which takes the most common genes and DNA from the rows behind it. This sample holds 450,000 to 600,000 distinct CDR3 sequences; around 16% were observed only once. The ten largest clones take up 12% of the sample. Sample time point, as interpreted from the label and publication: newly diagnosed GD, antithyroid drugs for less than 3 months. RNA was extracted from PBMCs in TRIzol for both TCR sequencing and RNA sequencing.

The same data also went into a second study, on T cells in Graves' hyperthyroidism and ophthalmopathy.

Sequenced material: peripheral blood mononuclear cells (PBMCs), taken at new diagnosis, from a patient treated with antithyroid drugs. The source of these receptors is a man in his forties or fifties with Graves disease. Donor details come from another sample of the same person, matched by shared clones.

Many counts were recorded for this clonotype. The gene calls are TRBV5-1 and TRBJ2-2; no definite D call. Germline V lookup: CDR1 SGHRS, CDR2 YFSETQ. The CDR3 is 16 residues long. Trimming removed 4 bases from V and 3 bases from J, with 16 bases in between. For the CDR3, the DNA is TGCGCCAGCAGCCCCCAGTCGTGGACGGACACCGGGGAGCTGTTTTTT. Protein product: CASSPQSWTDTGELFF.

This clonotype was counted many times. V and J are TRBV18 and TRBJ2-2; possible D gene TRBD1, 6 bases. V dropped 2 bases and J dropped 4 bases, with 14 bases sitting between them. The length of the CDR3 is 16 residues. CDR1 is KGHSH, CDR2 LQKENI, per germline. The CDR3 spells CASSPTPGTLTGELFF. The CDR3 DNA reads as TGTGCCAGCTCACCAACCCCCGGGACACTCACCGGGGAGCTGTTTTTT.

This clonotype showed up many times. The rearrangement joins TRBV2 to TRBJ2-7; a weak D match, TRBD1 (5 bases). This CDR3 has 13 residues. Trimming removed 2 bases from V and 2 bases from J, with 7 bases in between. Looked up from germline, CDR1 is SNHLY and CDR2 is FYNNEI. In nucleotides, the CDR3 is TGTGCCAGCAGTGAAAGCAGGGCCTACGAGCAGTACTTC. It is translated as CASSESRAYEQYF.

This clonotype has ten or more counts. The chain couples TRBV20-1 to TRBJ1-4, with D possibly matching TRBD1 (5 bases). V was shortened by 3 bases and J by 0 bases, with 14 bases between the two germline ends. The CDR3 totals 16 residues. CDR1 is DFQATT, CDR2 SNEGSKA, per germline (reference sequence). The CDR3 bases are TGCAGTGCTAGGGGGGGTGGGGCGGCAACTAATGAAAAACTGTTTTTT. This gives the protein CSARGGGAATNEKLFF.

This clonotype was seen repeatedly, ten times or more. This rearrangement joins TRBV27 to TRBJ1-1, with TRBD1 matching 11 bases. V lost 6 bases to trimming and J lost 11 bases; unmatched junction nucleotides: 17. Germline assignment: CDR1 MNHEY and CDR2 SMNVEV (reference sequence). The CDR3 loop spans 16 amino acids. The CDR3 nucleotides are TGTGCCAGCAGCCCCGCCGGGACAGGGGGTTCTACGGGCGCTTTCTTT. Its translation is CASSPAGTGGSTGAFF.

The table lists this clonotype with many counts. V and J are TRBV24-1 and TRBJ2-5; D possibly corresponds to TRBD1 (5 bases). The CDR3 loop spans 13 amino acids. V was shortened by 8 bases and J by 6 bases, with 15 bases between the two germline ends. Germline V gene sequence: CDR1 KGHDR, CDR2 SFDVKD. The CDR3 region is CATKNPKGKTQYF. DNA for the CDR3: TGTGCCACCAAGAACCCGAAGGGGAAGACCCAGTACTTC.

This clonotype was detected many times. The genes are TRBV7-8 and TRBJ2-7; 8 nucleotides align to TRBD1. The CDR3 has 16 residues. CDR1 and CDR2 (germline): SGHVS, FQNEAQ. V lost 5 bases and J lost 1; bases outside the gene matches: 10. The CDR3 here is CASSPQGAGSSYEQYF. As DNA, the CDR3 is TGTGCCAGCAGCCCCCAGGGGGCTGGGTCTTCCTACGAGCAGTACTTC.

This clonotype was counted many times. CDR3 sequence: CSARSIYGQDTQYF. In nucleotides, the CDR3 is TGCAGTGCTAGATCAATCTACGGACAAGATACGCAGTATTTT. The chain joins TRBV20-1 to TRBJ2-3, with D possibly matching TRBD1 (5 bases). Trimming took 2 bases from V and 5 from J, leaving 14 bases between them. Looked up from germline, CDR1 is DFQATT and CDR2 is SNEGSKA (reference sequence). This CDR3 region has 14 residues.

This clonotype was found a few times. The gene calls are TRBV5-1 and TRBJ1-4; D ambiguous. V gave up 3 bases and J gave up 2 bases, with 11 bases separating them. The CDR3 sequence is 15 residues long. CDR1 and CDR2 (germline): SGHRS, YFSETQ. The CDR3 reads CASSSAQTTNEKLFF. CDR3 nucleotide sequence: TGCGCCAGCAGCTCTGCCCAGACCACTAATGAAAAACTGTTTTTT.

This clonotype has ten or more counts. The gene calls are TRBV18 and TRBJ1-5, with 10 bases that match TRBD1. The CDR3 covers 15 residues. The J segment lost 4 bases and the V segment lost 5 bases, leaving 5 bases of the junction unmatched. Per germline, CDR1 KGHSH and CDR2 LQKENI. DNA for the CDR3: TGTGCCAGCTCATCTCGACAGGGGGCTAATCAGCCCCAGCATTTT. Its translation: CASSSRQGANQPQHF.

This clonotype was counted at least ten times. This chain connects TRBV12-5 to TRBJ2-7; D might be TRBD1 (6 bases). V lost 1 base and J 5 bases, leaving 15 bases between the germline ends. Germline V lookup: CDR1 LGHNT, CDR2 FRNRAP. The CDR3 is 15 amino acids. The CDR3 coding sequence is TGTGCTAGTGGTTTGGGCCCAGGGGCGGGCGACGAGCAGTACTTC. Its translation: CASGLGPGAGDEQYF.

The gene calls are TRBV4-2 and TRBJ1-2; 7 bases fit TRBD1. This CDR3 has 15 amino acids. J lost 4 bases, V lost 1 base, and 6 bases had no gene match. Germline values: CDR1 LGHNA, CDR2 YNFKEQ. CDR3 in DNA: TGTGCCAGCAGCCAAGCGGGACAGACAGTCTATGGCTACACCTTC. Protein: CASSQAGQTVYGYTF.

The V call is TRBV28, the J call TRBJ1-5; 7 bases are a match to TRBD1. V trimming: 3 bases; J trimming: 2 bases; junction bases outside the gene matches: 7. CDR1 MDHEN and CDR2 SYDVKM come from the germline V gene. This CDR3 has 16 amino acids. CDR3 residues: CASSFSRGQGNQPQHF. CDR3 sequence (DNA): TGTGCCAGCAGTTTTTCAAGGGGGCAGGGCAATCAGCCCCAGCATTTT.

The V and J genes are TRBV7-2 and TRBJ1-5; a possible D gene is TRBD1 (5 bases). The CDR3 is made up of 15 amino acids. Germline assignment: CDR1 SGHTA and CDR2 FQGNSA. V gave up 1 base and J gave up 2 bases, with 9 bases separating them. CDR3: CASSLVLGGNQPQHF. In nucleotides, the CDR3 is TGTGCCAGCAGCTTAGTCCTAGGGGGCAATCAGCCCCAGCATTTT.

This clonotype occurred a few times. This sequence joins TRBV3-1 and TRBJ2-5; TRBD1 matches 7 bases. The CDR3 runs 15 residues. CDR1 is LGHDT, CDR2 YNNKEL, per germline (reference sequence). Trimming at V came to 1 base and at J to 2 bases, leaving 4 bases not matched to a gene. The CDR3, as DNA: TGTGCCAGCAGCCAAGGGACAGGCAAGCAAGAGACCCAGTACTTC. It translates to CASSQGTGKQETQYF.

This clonotype was seen ten or more times. The chain combines TRBV20-1 with TRBJ2-1; 10 bases line up with TRBD1. V dropped 6 bases and J dropped 3; count of bases not matched to a gene: 5. Germline assignment: CDR1 DFQATT and CDR2 SNEGSKA (reference sequence). The CDR3 has 14 amino acids. CDR3 loop: CSAGTGDLYNEQFF. For the CDR3, the DNA is TGCAGTGCCGGGACAGGGGACCTCTACAATGAGCAGTTCTTC.

Concerning this clonotype itself: It may be a read error: a sequence one base away is much more abundant. The V gene is TRBV20-1, the J gene TRBJ2-1; 10 bases line up with TRBD2. The CDR3 is 15 residues long. Germline V gives CDR1 DFQATT, CDR2 SNEGSKA (reference sequence). The CDR3, as DNA: TGCGGTGCTAGAGACGGAACTAGCGGGACGAATGAGCAGTTCTTC. Protein product: CGARDGTSGTNEQFF.

This chain links TRBV7-9 with TRBJ2-7; no reliable D call. Trimming took off 2 bases at V and 0 bases at J, with 8 bases between the two ends. CDR3 length equals 14 residues. Germline loops: CDR1 SEHNR, CDR2 FQNEAQ (reference sequence). The CDR3 DNA reads as TGTGCCAGCAGCTTAACAGAAGACTCCTACGAGCAGTACTTC. It translates to CASSLTEDSYEQYF.

This clonotype was picked up a small number of times. At one of its ends the junction is not consistent with the germline gene, which may arise from a read error. This sequence joins TRBV12-3 or TRBV12-4 and TRBJ2-1, with 7 bases that match TRBD2. This CDR3 has 17 amino acids. In nucleotides, the CDR3 is TGTGCCAGCAGTTTAGCGACGCGGGAGCGGAGCTACAATGAGCGGTTCTTC. This codes for CASSLATRERSYNERFF.

The chain joins TRBV15 to TRBJ2-1, with D uncertain. The germline V and J ends were trimmed by 0 bases and 3 bases, with 3 bases remaining between them. The CDR3 sequence is 13 residues long. Germline V gives CDR1 LNHNV, CDR2 YYDKDF (reference sequence). In nucleotides, the CDR3 is TGTGCCACCAGCAGAGACGGCTACAATGAGCAGTTCTTC. Protein sequence: CATSRDGYNEQFF.